One T cell receptor beta chain is described in this entry. TCRdb redid the calling of the 5' RACE reads with MiXCR, one entry per CDR3 protein. Counted here are 450,000 to 600,000 distinct CDR3 sequences, about 14% occurring once; the ten biggest clones make up around an eighth. This specimen belongs to a study of T cells after yellow fever vaccination. CDR1 is SGHTS and CDR2 is YDEGEE in the germline V gene. Trimming at V came to 7 bases and at J to 6 bases, leaving 7 bases not matched to a gene. The CDR3 covers 14 residues. The sample was PBMCs, taken on the day of the yellow fever booster vaccination. V is TRBV5-8 and J is TRBJ2-7, with TRBD2 matching over 13 bases. The sequence derives from a man aged 30 to 39 who received the YFV17D yellow fever vaccine. The CDR3 sequence is CASEPGLAGAEQYF. The CDR3 DNA reads TGTGCCAGCGAACCAGGACTAGCGGGAGCCGAGCAGTACTTC.